The clone carrying this T cell receptor (beta chain) has at least ten counts. The sample is drawn from a study of identical twins. TCRdb redid the calling of the 5' RACE reads with MiXCR, one entry per CDR3 protein. This table has nearly 900,000 distinct CDR3 sequences, approximately 13% appearing once. This CDR3 is built from 12 residues. The germline V and J ends were trimmed by 6 bases and 7 bases, with 11 bases remaining between them. CDR1 is MGHDK, CDR2 SYGVNS, per germline. The sample also formed part of further work on yellow fever vaccine responses in identical twins.

The clonotype was recovered from a woman younger than 30 in good health. The sample was PBMCs. The V gene is TRBV25-1, the J gene TRBJ2-3, with D possibly matching TRBD2 (6 bases). CDR3 sequence reads: CASSGTEYTQYF. Written as DNA, the CDR3 is TGTGCCAGCAGCGGGACTGAATATACGCAGTATTTT.